What follows is one T cell receptor (beta chain) and its context. Its target is unknown. With survey level as its setting, the immunoSEQ assay was v3.0. TCRdb's table, derived via immunoSEQ multiplex PCR, lists solely in-frame clones and lacks some. Of some 25,000 clones listed, around 83% were seen once; the top ten hold more than 2%. Before they underwent DNA extraction, samples held about 0.95-10 million cryopreserved PBMC. The germline gives CDR1 MNHEY, CDR2 SMNVEV (reference sequence). The CDR3 has 15 residues. V shed 2 bases and J 5 bases; nucleotides not matched to a gene: 6. This sample was included in a study of long-term antiretroviral therapy in people with HIV. Study-wide results and caveats: Patients on ART gained diversity, which nonetheless stayed below transplant donor controls. Repertoires looked antigen-experienced, with only a slight naive shift after ART. The study collected no data on ART adherence, viral resistance or therapy changes.

The TCR sequence derives from a man aged 45 to 65 with HIV. The sequences come from unsorted PBMCs, collected 3 years after starting antiretroviral therapy. The chain links TRBV27 to TRBJ2-7; 10 nucleotides match TRBD2. The CDR3 bases are TGTGCCAGCAGTTTAAGGCTAGCGGGAGCAAACGAGCAGTACTTC. It translates to CASSLRLAGANEQYF.